This T cell receptor beta chain was recorded in a study of T cell changes during pregnancy in multiple sclerosis. There are 15 residues in the CDR3. The V and J ends lost 3 bases and 4 bases respectively, with 15 bases between them. The germline V gene has CDR1 MNHNS and CDR2 SASEGT. The protocol was immunoSEQ multiplex PCR, while the TCRdb copy is restricted to in-frame clones and leaves out a portion. The table shows 90,000 to 120,000 clones, with approximately 94% occurring only once. The chain links TRBV6-1 to TRBJ1-2; maybe TRBD1 (6 bases). The sample in question was peripheral blood, obtained before pregnancy. The source of this sequence is a female donor with multiple sclerosis, enrolled in a pregnancy study. The CDR3 spells CASSDLRQVSYGYTF. CDR3 DNA sequence: TGTGCCAGCAGTGACCTAAGACAGGTTAGCTATGGCTACACCTTC.